This is a list of T cell receptor beta chains from one sample in a study of cytomegalovirus exposure and HLA in healthy donors. This table comes from immunoSEQ multiplex PCR, and its TCRdb copy is limited to in-frame clones, with some not included. The sample features 55,000 to 75,000 clones, with around 3.7% in its top ten. The sequenced sample was PBMCs. The origin of the receptors is a male donor in good health and CMV-seronegative. Both conserved end residues are part of each CDR3. The D gene is left open where the match is weak.

J	D	V	CDR3	DNA
TRBJ1-1	.	TRBV4-1	CASSHRGGGTEAFF	TGCGCCAGCAGCCATCGGGGGGGAGGCACTGAAGCTTTCTTT
TRBJ2-3	.	TRBV29-1	CSVPRLVLATDKQYF	TGCAGCGTTCCACGACTGGTGCTAGCAACAGATAAGCAGTATTTT
TRBJ1-1	.	TRBV11-2	CASRISLEEHTEAFF	TGTGCCAGCAGAATATCACTCGAGGAACACACTGAAGCTTTCTTT
TRBJ1-1	.	TRBV7-3	CASSLGGHTEAFF	TGTGCCAGCAGCTTAGGGGGCCACACTGAAGCTTTCTTT
TRBJ1-5	.	TRBV6-5	CASTSGGNQPQHF	TGTGCCAGCACTTCCGGAGGGAACCAGCCCCAGCATTTT
TRBJ2-3	.	TRBV28	CASSLGGSGGTDTQYF	TGTGCCAGCAGTTTAGGAGGCTCGGGTGGCACAGATACGCAGTATTTT
TRBJ2-7	.	TRBV7-8	CASSLGSRGEQYF	TGTGCCAGCAGCTTGGGGAGCAGGGGCGAGCAGTACTTC
TRBJ2-7	.	TRBV5-1	CASSREREAYEQYF	TGCGCCAGCAGCCGGGAAAGGGAGGCATACGAGCAGTACTTC
TRBJ2-7	TRBD1	TRBV7-9	CASSRRGGTGEYEQYF	TGTGCCAGCAGCCGCCGGGGTGGGACAGGGGAGTACGAGCAGTACTTC
TRBJ1-2	.	TRBV30	CAWSPMGGVGYTF	TGTGCCTGGAGTCCTATGGGGGGGGTTGGCTACACCTTC
TRBJ1-2	.	TRBV7-2	CASSLSDSVNYGYTF	TGTGCCAGCAGCTTATCGGACAGCGTCAACTATGGCTACACCTTC
TRBJ2-7	TRBD2	TRBV4-2	CASRQDSSGGLGEQNF	TGTGCCAGCCGCCAAGATAGTAGCGGGGGTTTAGGCGAGCAGAACTTC
TRBJ2-1	TRBD2	TRBV7-2	CASNEGLANDNEQFF	TGTGCCAGCAACGAGGGACTAGCGAATGACAATGAGCAGTTCTTC
TRBJ2-1	TRBD2	TRBV11-3	CASGGGVYNEQFF	TGTGCCAGCGGGGGGGGTGTCTACAATGAGCAGTTCTTC
TRBJ1-3	.	TRBV21-1	CASSKWGQGARGNTIYF	.
TRBJ2-1	.	TRBV5-1	CASSFTTGSSYNEQFF	TGCGCCAGCAGCTTCACCACGGGAAGCTCCTACAATGAGCAGTTCTTC